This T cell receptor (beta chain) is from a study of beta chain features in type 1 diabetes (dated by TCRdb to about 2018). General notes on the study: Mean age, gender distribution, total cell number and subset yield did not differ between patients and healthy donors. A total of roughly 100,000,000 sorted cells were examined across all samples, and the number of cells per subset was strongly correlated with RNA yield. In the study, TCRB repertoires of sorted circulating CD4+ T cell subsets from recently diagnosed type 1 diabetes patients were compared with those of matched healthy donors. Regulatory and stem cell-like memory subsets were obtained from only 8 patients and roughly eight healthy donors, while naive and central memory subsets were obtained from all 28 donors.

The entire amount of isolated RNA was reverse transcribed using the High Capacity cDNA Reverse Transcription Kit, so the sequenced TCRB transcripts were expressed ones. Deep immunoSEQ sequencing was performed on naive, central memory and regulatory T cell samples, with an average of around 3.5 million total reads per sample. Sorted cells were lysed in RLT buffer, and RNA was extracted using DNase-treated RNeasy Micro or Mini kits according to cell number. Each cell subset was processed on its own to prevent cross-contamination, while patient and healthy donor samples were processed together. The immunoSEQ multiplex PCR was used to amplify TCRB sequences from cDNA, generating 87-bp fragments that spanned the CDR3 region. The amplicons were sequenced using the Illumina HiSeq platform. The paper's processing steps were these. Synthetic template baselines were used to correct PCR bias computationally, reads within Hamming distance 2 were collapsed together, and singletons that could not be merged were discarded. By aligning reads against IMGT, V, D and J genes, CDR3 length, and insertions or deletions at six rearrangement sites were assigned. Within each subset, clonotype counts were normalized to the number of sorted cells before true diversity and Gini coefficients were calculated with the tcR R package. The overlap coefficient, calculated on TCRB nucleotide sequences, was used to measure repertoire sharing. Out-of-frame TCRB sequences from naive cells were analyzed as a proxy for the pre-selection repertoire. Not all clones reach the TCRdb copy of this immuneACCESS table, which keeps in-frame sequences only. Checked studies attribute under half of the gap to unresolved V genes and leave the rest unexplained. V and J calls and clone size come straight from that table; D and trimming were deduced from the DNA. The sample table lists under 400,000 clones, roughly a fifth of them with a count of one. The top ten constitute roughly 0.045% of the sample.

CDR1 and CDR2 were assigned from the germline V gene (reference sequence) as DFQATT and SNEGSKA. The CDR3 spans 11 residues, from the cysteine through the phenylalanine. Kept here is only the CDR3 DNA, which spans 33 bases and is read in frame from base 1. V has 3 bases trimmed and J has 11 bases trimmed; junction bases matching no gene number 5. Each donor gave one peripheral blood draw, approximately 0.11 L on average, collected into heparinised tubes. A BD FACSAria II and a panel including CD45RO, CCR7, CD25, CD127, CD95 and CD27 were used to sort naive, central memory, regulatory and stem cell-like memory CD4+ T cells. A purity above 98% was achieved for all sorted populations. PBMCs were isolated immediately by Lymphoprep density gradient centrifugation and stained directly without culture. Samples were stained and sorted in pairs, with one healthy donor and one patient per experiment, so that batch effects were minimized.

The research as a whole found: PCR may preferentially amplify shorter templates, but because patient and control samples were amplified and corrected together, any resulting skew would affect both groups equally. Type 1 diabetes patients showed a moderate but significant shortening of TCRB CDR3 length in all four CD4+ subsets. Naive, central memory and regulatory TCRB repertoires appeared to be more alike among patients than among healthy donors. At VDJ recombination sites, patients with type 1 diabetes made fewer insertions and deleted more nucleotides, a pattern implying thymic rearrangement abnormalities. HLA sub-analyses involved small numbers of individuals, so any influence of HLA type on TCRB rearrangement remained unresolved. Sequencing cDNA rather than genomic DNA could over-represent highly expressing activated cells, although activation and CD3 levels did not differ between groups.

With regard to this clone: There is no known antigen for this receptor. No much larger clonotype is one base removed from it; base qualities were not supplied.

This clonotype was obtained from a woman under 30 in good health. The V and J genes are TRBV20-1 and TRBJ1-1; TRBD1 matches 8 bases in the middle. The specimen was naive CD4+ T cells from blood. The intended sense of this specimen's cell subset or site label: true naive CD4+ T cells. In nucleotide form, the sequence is TGCAGTGCTAGCCGACAGGGGAAGGCTTTCTTT. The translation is CSASRQGKAFF.